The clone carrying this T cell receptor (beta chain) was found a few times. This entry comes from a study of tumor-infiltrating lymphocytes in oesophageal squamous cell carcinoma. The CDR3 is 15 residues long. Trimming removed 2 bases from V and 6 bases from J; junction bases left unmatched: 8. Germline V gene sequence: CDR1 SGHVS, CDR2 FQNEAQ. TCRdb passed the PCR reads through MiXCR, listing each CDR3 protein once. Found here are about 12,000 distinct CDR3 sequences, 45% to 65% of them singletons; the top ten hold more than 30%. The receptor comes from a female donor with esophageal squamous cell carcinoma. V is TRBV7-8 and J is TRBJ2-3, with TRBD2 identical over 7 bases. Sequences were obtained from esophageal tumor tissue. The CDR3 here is CASSLLTSRHDTQYF. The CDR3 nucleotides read TGTGCCAGCAGCTTACTGACTAGCCGGCACGATACGCAGTATTTT.